The T cell receptor beta chain under discussion was sequenced for a study of response to subunit inactivated influenza vaccine. As for this clonotype: The antigen is undetermined.

TCRdb independently ran MiXCR on the RT-PCR reads; one entry per CDR3 protein. The sample has roughly 700,000 distinct CDR3 sequences, 11% to 15% seen once; the top ten hold approximately 6.5%. The CDR3 totals 16 residues. Looked up from germline, CDR1 is DFQATT and CDR2 is SNEGSKA (reference sequence). Trimming took off 0 bases at V and 4 bases at J, with 16 bases between the two ends. Study observations and caveats: The authors proposed limited new T cell recruitment per seasonal influenza vaccination.

The material sequenced was PBMCs from blood, taken roughly 2 weeks before vaccination. The sequence derives from a man aged 45-65 years who received an inactivated influenza vaccine. The chain has TRBV20-1 and TRBJ2-1, with a possible D match to TRBD2 (5 bases). In DNA, the CDR3 is TGCAGTGCTAGAGATATTGGAAAGGGAGAATACAATGAGCAGTTCTTC. Protein product: CSARDIGKGEYNEQFF.